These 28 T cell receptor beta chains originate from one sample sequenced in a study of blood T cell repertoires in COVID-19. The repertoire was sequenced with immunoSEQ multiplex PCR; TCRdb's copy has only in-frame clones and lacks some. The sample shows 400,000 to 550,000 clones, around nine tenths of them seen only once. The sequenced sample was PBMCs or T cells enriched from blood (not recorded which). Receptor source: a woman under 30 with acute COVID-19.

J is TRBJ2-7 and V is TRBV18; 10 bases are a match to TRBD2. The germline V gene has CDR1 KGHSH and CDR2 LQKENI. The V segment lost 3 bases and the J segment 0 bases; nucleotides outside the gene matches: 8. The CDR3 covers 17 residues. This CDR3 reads CASSPRTSGTSSYEQYF. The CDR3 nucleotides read TGTGCCAGCTCACCGAGGACTAGCGGAACAAGCTCCTACGAGCAGTACTTC.

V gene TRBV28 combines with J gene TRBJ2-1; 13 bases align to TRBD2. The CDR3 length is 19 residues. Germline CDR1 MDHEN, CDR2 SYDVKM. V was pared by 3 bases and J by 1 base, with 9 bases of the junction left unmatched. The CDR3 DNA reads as TGTGCCAGCAGTTTGGTCGGGACTAGCGGGATGATATCCTACAATGAGCAGTTCTTC. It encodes CASSLVGTSGMISYNEQFF.

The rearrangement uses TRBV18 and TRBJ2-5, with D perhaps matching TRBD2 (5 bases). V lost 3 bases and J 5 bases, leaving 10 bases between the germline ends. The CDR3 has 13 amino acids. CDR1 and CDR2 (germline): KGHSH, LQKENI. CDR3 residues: CASSPRVGETQYF. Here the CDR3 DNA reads TGTGCCAGCTCACCGCGGGTTGGGGAGACCCAGTACTTC.

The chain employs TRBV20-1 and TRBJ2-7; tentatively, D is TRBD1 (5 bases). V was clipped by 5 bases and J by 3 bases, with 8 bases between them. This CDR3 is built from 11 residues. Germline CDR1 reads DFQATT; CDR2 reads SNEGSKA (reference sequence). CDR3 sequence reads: CSAQGYYEQYF. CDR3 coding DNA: TGCAGTGCTCAGGGTTACTACGAGCAGTACTTC.

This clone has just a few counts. CDR3 amino acids: CASSFPPANSPLHF. The CDR3 DNA follows: TGTGCCAGCAGTTTCCCGCCAGCGAATTCACCCCTCCACTTT. V and J are TRBV28 and TRBJ1-6, with unresolved D. The CDR3 has 14 amino acids. Germline assignment: CDR1 MDHEN and CDR2 SYDVKM. Trimming removed 3 bases at V and 7 bases at J, with 10 bases between.

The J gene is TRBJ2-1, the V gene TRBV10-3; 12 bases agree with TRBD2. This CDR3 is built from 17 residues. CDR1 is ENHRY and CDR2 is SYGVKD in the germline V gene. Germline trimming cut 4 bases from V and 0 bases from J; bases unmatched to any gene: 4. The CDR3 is CAISGAGLAGSYNEQFF. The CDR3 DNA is TGTGCCATCAGTGGGGCGGGACTAGCGGGCTCCTACAATGAGCAGTTCTTC.

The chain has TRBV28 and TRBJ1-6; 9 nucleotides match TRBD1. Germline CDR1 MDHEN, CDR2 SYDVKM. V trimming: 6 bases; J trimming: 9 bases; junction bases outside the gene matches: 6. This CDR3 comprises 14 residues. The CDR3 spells CASRGQGSGSPLHF. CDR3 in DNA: TGTGCCAGCAGAGGACAGGGGAGCGGTTCACCCCTCCACTTT.

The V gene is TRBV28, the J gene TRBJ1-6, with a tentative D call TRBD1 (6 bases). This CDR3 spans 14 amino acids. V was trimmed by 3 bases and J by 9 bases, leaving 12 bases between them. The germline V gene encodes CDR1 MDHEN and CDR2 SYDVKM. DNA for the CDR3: TGTGCCAGCAGTTTCTCTTTCAGGGGTTCACCCCTCCACTTT. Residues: CASSFSFRGSPLHF.

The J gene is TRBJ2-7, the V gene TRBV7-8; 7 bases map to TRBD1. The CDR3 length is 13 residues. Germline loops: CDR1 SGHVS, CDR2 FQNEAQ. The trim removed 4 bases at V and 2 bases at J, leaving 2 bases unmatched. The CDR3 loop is CASSSGQTYEQYF. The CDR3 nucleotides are TGTGCCAGCAGCTCGGGACAGACCTACGAGCAGTACTTC. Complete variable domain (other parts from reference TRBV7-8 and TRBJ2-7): GAGVSQSPRYKVAKRGQDVALRCDPISGHVSLFWYQQALGQGPEFLTYFQNEAQLDKSGLPSDRFFAERPEGSVSTLKIQRTQQEDSAVYLCASSSGQTYEQYFGPGTRLTVT.

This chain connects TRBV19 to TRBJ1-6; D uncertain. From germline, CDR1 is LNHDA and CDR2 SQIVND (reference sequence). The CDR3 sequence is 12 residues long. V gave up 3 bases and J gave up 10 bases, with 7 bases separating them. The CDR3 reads CASSMRGSPLHF. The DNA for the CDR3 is TGTGCCAGTAGTATGAGAGGATCACCCCTCCACTTT.

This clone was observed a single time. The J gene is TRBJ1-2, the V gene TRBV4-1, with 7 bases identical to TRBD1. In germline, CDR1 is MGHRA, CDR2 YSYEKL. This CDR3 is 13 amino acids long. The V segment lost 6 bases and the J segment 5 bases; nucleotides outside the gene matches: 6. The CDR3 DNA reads TGCGCCAGCAGTCAGACAGGGAATTATGGCTACACCTTC. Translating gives CASSQTGNYGYTF.

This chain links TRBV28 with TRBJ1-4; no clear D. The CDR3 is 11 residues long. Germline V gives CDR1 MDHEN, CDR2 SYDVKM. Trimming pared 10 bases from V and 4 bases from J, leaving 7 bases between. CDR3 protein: CATYSNEKLFF. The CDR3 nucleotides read TGTGCCACCTACAGTAATGAAAAACTGTTTTTT.

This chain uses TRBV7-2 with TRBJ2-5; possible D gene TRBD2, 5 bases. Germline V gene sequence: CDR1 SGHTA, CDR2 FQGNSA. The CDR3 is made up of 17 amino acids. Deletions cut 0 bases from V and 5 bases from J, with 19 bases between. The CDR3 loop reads CASSLAPMTSRGETQYF. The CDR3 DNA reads TGTGCCAGCAGCTTAGCACCCATGACCTCACGCGGGGAGACCCAGTACTTC.

Here the CDR3 reads CASSDTGGPGDEQFF. The CDR3 region has the DNA TGTGCCAGCAGTGATACGGGAGGGCCTGGGGATGAGCAGTTCTTC. This chain joins TRBV6-4 and TRBJ2-1, with 8 bases identical to TRBD2. The germline gives CDR1 MRHNA, CDR2 SNTAGT. Trimming at V came to 3 bases and at J to 8 bases, leaving 9 bases not matched to a gene. CDR3 length: 15 amino acids.

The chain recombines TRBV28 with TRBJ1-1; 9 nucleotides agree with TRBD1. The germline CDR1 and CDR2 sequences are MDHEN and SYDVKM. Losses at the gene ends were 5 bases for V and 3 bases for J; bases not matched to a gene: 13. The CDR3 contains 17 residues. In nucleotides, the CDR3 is TGTGCCAGCAGTCTGATCCAAACAGGGGGCGCGGACACTGAAGCTTTCTTT. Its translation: CASSLIQTGGADTEAFF.

CDR3 nucleotides: TGTGCCAGCGGGGGACTAGCGGGAGGCAAGGCCAAAAACATTCAGTACTTC. Encoded protein: CASGGLAGGKAKNIQYF. The gene calls are TRBV2 and TRBJ2-4; TRBD2 agrees at 15 bases. Germline CDR1 is SNHLY and CDR2 is FYNNEI. The junction had 6 bases not matched to a gene; V was cut back by 8 bases and J by 1 base. This CDR3 contains 17 residues.

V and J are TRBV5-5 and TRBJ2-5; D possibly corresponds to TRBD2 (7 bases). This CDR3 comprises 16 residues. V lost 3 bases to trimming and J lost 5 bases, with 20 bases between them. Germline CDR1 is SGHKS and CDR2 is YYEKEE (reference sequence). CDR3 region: CASSYSGGVRVETQYF. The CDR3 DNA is TGTGCCAGCAGCTACTCGGGGGGCGTGAGGGTCGAGACCCAGTACTTC. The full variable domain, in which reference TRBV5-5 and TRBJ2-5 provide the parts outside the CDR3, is DAGVTQSPTHLIKTRGQQVTLRCSPISGHKSVSWYQQVLGQGPQFIFQYYEKEERGRGNFPDRFSARQFPNYSSELNVNALLLGDSALYLCASSYSGGVRVETQYFGPGTRLLVL.

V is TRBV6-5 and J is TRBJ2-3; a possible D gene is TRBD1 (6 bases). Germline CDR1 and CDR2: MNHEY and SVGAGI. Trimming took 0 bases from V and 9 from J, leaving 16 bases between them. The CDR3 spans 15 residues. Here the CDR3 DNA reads TGTGCCAGCAGTTACTCGGGGGACACCTTTTGGACGCAGTATTTT. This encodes CASSYSGDTFWTQYF.

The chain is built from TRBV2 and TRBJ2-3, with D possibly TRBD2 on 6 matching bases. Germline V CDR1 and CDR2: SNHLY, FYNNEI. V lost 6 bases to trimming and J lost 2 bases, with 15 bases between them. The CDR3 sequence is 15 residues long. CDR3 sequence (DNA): TGTGCCAGCAGGCCCGGGACTTCTAACACAGATACGCAGTATTTT. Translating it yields CASRPGTSNTDTQYF.

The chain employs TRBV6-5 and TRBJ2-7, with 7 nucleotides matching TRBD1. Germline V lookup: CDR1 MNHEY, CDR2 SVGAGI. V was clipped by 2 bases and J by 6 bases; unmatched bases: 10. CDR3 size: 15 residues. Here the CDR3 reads CASSYAETGTTEQYF. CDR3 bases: TGTGCCAGCAGTTACGCGGAGACAGGGACGACCGAGCAGTACTTC.

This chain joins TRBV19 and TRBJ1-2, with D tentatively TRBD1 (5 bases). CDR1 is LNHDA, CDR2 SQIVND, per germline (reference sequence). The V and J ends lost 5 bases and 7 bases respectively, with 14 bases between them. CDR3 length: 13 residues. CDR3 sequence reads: CASSGKGYSGYTF. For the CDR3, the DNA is TGTGCCAGTAGTGGAAAGGGGTACAGTGGCTACACCTTC.

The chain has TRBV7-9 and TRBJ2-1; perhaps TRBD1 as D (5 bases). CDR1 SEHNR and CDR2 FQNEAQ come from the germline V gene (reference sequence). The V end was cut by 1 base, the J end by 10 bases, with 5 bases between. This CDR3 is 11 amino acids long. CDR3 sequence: CASSLEGEQFF. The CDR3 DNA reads TGTGCCAGCAGCTTAGAGGGGGAGCAGTTCTTC.

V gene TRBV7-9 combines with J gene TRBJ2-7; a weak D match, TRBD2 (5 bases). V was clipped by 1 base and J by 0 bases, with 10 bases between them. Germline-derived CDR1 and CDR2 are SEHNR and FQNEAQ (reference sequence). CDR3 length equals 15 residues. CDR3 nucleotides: TGTGCCAGCAGCTTAGTCCCGGGAAGCTCCTACGAGCAGTACTTC. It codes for CASSLVPGSSYEQYF.

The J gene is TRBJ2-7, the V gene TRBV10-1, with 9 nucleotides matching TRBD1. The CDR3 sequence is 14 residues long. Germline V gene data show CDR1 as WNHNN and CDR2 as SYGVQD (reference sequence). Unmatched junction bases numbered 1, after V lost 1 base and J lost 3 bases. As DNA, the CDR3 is TGCGCCAGCAGTGAGTTGACAGGGGGCTACGAGCAGTACTTC. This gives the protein CASSELTGGYEQYF.

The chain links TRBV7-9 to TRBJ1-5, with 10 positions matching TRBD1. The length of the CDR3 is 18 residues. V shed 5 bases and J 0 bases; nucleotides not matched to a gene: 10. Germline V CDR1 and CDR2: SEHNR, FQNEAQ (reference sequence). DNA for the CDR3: TGTGCCAGCAGCAGCCCCGGGACAGGGGCGGGTAGCAATCAGCCCCAGCATTTT. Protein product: CASSSPGTGAGSNQPQHF.

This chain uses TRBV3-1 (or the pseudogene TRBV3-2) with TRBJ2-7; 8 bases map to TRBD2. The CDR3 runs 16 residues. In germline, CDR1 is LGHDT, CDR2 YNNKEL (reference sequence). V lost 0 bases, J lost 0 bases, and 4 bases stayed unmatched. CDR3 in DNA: TGTGCCAGCAGCCAAGAGACGGGGGGGCTCTCCTACGAGCAGTACTTC. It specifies CASSQETGGLSYEQYF.

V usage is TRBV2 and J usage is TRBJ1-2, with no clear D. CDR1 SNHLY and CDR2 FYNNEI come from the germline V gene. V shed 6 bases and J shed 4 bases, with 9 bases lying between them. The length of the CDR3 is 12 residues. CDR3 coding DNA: TGTGCCAGCAGGCTAATCGGCTATGGCTACACCTTC. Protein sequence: CASRLIGYGYTF.

The CDR3: CASSPSSGRVGTGELFF. CDR3 nucleotides: TGTGCCAGCAGCCCTTCTAGCGGGAGGGTCGGCACCGGGGAGCTGTTTTTT. The rearrangement uses TRBV5-6 and TRBJ2-2; 12 nucleotides match TRBD2. The CDR3 sequence is 17 residues long. CDR1 is SGHDT and CDR2 is YYEEEE in the germline V gene. Losses at the gene ends were 4 bases for V and 4 bases for J; bases not matched to a gene: 8.